This TCR beta chain was retrieved from a study of shared clonotypes between healthy human individuals. Study-wide results and limits: In general, naive subsets displayed greater estimated richness than memory subsets did. Of the naive CD4 clonotypes, about 5% were shared across a handful of donors.

The CDR3 totals 13 residues. Germline-derived CDR1 and CDR2 are MDHEN and SYDVKM. Between the trimmed V and J ends, which lost 5 bases and 7 bases, there was a span of 14 bases. As defined, naive CD8 cells were CD45RO-negative and positively selected for CCR7, with terminally differentiated effector memory CD45RA+ cells excluded. Each sample came from a Caucasian adult donor living in Nashville, Tennessee. Data came from immunoSEQ multiplex PCR; TCRdb stores just in-frame clones and leaves some out. The sample shows around 700,000 clones, under 95% of them seen only once. Remarks on this clone: Its specificity is not known.

This clonotype was sampled from a man aged 30 to 39 in good health. The V gene is TRBV28, the J gene TRBJ1-2; D gene uncertain. The material sequenced was naive CD8+ T cells sorted from blood. The CDR3 region has the DNA TGTGCCAGCAGTACTACCGACCGACTTGGCTACACCTTC. Encoded protein: CASSTTDRLGYTF.